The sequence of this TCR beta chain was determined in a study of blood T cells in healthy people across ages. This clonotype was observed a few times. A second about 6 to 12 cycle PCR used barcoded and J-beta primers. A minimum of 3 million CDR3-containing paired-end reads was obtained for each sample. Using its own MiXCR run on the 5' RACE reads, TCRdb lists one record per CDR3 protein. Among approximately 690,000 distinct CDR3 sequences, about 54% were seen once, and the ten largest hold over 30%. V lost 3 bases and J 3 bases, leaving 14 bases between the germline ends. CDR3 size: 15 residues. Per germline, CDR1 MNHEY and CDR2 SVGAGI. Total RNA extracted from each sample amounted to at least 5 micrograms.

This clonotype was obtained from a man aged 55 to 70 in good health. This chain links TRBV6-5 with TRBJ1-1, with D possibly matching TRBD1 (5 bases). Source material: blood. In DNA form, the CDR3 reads TGTGCCAGCAGTTATCAAGCCAGGGCCCACACTGAAGCTTTCTTT. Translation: CASSYQARAHTEAFF.